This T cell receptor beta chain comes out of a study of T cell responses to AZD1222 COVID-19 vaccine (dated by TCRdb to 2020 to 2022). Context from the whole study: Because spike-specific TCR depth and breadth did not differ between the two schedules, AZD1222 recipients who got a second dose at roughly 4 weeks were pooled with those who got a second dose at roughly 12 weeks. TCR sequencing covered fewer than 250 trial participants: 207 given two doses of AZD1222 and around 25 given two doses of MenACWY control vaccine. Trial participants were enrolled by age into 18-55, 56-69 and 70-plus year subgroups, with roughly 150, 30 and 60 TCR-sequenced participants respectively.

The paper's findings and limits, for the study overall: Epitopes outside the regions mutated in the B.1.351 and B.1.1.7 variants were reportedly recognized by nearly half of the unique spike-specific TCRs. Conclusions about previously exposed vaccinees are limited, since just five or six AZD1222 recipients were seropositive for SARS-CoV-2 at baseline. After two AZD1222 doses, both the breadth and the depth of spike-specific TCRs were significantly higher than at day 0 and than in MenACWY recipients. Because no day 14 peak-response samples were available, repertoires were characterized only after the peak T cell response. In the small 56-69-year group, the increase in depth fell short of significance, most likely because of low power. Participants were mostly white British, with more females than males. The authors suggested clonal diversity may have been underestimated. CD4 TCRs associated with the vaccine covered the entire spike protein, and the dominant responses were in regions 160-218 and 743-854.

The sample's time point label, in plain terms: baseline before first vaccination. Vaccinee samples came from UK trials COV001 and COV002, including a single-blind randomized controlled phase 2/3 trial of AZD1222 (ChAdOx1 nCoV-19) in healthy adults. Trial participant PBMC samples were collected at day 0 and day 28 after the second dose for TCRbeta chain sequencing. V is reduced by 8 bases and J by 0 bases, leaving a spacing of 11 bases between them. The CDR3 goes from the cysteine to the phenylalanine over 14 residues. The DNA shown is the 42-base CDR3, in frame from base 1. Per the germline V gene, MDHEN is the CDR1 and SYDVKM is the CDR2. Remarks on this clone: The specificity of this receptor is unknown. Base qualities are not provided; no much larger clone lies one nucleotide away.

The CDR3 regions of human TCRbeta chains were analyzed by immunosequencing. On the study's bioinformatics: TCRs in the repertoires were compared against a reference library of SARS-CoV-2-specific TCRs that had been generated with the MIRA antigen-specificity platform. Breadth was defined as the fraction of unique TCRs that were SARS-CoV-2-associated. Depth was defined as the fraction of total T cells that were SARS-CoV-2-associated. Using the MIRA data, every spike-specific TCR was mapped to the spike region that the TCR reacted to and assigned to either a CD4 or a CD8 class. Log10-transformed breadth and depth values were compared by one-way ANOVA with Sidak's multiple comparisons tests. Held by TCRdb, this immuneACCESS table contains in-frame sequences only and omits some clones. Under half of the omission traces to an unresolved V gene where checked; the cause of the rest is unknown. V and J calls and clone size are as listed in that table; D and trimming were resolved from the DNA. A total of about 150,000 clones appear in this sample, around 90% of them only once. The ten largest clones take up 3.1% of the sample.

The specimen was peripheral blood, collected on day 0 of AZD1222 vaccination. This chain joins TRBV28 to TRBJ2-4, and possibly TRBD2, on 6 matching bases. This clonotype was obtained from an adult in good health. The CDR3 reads CASLGGVAKNIQYF. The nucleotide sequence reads TGTGCCAGCCTGGGCGGGGTAGCCAAAAACATTCAGTACTTC.